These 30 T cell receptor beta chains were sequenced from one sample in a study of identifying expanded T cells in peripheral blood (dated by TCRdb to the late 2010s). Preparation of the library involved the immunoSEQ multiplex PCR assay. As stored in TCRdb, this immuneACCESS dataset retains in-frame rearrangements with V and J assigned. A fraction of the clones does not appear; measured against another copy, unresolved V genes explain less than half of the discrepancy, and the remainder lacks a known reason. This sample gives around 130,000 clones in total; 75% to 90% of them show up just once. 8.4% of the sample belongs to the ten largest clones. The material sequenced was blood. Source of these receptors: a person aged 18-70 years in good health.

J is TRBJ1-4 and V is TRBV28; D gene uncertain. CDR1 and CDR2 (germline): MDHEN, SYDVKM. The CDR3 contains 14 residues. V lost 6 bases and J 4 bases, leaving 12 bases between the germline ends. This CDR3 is CASSGRVGNEKLFF. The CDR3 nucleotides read TGTGCCAGCAGCGGTAGAGTGGGTAATGAAAAACTGTTTTTT.

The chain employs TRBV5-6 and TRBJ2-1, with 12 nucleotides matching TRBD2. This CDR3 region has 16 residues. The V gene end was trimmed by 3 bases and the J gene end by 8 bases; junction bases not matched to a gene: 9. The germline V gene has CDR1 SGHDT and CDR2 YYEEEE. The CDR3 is CASSSPGLAGLDEQFF. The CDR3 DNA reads TGTGCCAGCAGCTCACCGGGACTAGCGGGTTTGGATGAGCAGTTCTTC.

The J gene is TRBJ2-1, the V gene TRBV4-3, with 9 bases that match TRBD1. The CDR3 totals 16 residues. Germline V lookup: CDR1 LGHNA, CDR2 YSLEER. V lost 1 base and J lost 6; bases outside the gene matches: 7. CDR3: CASSQVRDREVNEQFF. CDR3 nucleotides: TGCGCCAGCAGCCAAGTAAGGGACAGGGAGGTCAATGAGCAGTTCTTC.

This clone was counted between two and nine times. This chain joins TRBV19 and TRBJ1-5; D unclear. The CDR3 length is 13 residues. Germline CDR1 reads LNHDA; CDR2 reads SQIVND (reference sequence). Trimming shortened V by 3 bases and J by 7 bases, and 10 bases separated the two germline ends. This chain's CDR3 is CASSIGLSQPQHF. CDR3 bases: TGTGCCAGTAGTATTGGGTTGTCCCAGCCCCAGCATTTT. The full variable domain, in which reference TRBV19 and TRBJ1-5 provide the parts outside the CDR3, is DGGITQSPKYLFRKEGQNVTLSCEQNLNHDAMYWYRQDPGQGLRLIYYSQIVNDFQKGDIAEGYSVSREKKESFPLTVTSAQKNPTAFYLCASSIGLSQPQHFGDGTRLSIL.

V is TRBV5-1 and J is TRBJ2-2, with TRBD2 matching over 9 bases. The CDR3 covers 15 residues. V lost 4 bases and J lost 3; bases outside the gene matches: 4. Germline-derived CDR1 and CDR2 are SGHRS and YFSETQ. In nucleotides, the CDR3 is TGCGCCAGCAGCACAGCGGGAGGTTACACCGGGGAGCTGTTTTTT. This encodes CASSTAGGYTGELFF.

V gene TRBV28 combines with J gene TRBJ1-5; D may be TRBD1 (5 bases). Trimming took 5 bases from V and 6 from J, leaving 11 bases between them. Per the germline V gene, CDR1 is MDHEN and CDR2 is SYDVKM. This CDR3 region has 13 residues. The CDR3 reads CASSLGVGQPQHF. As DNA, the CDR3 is TGTGCCAGCAGTCTAGGGGTCGGTCAGCCCCAGCATTTT.

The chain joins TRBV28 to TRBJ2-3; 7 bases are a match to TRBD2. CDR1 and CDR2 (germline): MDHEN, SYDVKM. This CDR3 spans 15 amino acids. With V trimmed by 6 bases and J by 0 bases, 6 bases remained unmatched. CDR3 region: CASSPRGTSTDTQYF. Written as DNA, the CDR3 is TGTGCCAGCAGCCCGCGGGGGACTAGCACAGATACGCAGTATTTT.

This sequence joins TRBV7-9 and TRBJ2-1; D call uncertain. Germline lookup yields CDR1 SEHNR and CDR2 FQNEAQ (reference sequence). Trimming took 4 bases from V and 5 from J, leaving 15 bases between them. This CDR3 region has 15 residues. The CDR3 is CASSSLSDGDNEQFF. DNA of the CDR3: TGTGCCAGCAGCTCCCTCTCTGACGGAGACAATGAGCAGTTCTTC.

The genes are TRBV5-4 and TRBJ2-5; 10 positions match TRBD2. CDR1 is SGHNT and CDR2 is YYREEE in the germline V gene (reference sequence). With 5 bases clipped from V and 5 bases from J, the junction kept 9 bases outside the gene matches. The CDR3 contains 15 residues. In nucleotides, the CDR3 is TGTGCCAGCAGTTCTATAGCGGGGGGTCGGGAGACCCAGTACTTC. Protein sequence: CASSSIAGGRETQYF.

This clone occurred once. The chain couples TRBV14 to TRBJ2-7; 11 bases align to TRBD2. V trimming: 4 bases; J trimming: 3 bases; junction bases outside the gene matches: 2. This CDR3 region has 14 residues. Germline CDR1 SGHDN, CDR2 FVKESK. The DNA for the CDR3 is TGTGCCAGCAGCCTAACTAGCGGGAGCTACGAGCAGTACTTC. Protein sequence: CASSLTSGSYEQYF. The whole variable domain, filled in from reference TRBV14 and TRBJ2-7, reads EAGVTQFPSHSVIEKGQTVTLRCDPISGHDNLYWYRRVMGKEIKFLLHFVKESKQDESGMPNNRFLAERTGGTYSTLKVQPAELEDSGVYFCASSLTSGSYEQYFGPGTRLTVT.

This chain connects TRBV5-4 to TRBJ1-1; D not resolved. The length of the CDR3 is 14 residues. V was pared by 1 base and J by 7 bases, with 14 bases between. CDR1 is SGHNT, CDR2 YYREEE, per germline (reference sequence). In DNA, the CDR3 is TGTGCCAGCAGCTTGCCGGACGGCGTAGGTGAAGCTTTCTTT. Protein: CASSLPDGVGEAFF. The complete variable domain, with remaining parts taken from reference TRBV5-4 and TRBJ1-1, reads ETGVTQSPTHLIKTRGQQVTLRCSSQSGHNTVSWYQQALGQGPQFIFQYYREEENGRGNFPPRFSGLQFPNYSSELNVNALELDDSALYLCASSLPDGVGEAFFGQGTRLTVV.

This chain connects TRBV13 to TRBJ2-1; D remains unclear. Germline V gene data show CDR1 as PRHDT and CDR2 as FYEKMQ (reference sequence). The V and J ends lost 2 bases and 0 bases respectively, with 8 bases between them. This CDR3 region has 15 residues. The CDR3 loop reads CASSLPRSSYNEQFF. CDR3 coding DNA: TGTGCCAGCAGCTTACCCCGAAGCTCCTACAATGAGCAGTTCTTC. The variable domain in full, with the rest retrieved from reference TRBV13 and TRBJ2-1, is AAGVIQSPRHLIKEKRETATLKCYPIPRHDTVYWYQQGPGQDPQFLISFYEKMQSDKGSIPDRFSAQQFSDYHSELNMSSLELGDSALYFCASSLPRSSYNEQFFGPGTRLTVL.

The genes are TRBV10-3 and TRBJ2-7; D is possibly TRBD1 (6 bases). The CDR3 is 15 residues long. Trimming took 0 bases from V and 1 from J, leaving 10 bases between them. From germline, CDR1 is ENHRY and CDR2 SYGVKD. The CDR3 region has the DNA TGTGCCATCAGTGAGTCGTTGGGACATTCCTACGAGCAGTACTTC. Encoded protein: CAISESLGHSYEQYF.

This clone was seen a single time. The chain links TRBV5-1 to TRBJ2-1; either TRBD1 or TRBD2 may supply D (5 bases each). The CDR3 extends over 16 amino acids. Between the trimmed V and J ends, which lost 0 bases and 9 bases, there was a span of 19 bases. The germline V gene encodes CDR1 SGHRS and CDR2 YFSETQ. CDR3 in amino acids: CASSLASGTPFPEQFF. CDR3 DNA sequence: TGCGCCAGCAGCTTGGCCTCCGGGACCCCTTTTCCTGAGCAGTTCTTC.

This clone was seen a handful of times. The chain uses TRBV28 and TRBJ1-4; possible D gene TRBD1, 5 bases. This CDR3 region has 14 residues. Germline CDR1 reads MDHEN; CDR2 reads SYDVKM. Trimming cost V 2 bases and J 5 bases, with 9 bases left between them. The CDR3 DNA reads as TGTGCCAGCAGTTTAGGGGGAGAAAATGAAAAACTGTTTTTT. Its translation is CASSLGGENEKLFF. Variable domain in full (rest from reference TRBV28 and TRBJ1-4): DVKVTQSSRYLVKRTGEKVFLECVQDMDHENMFWYRQDPGLGLRLIYFSYDVKMKEKGDIPEGYSVSREKKERFSLILESASTNQTSMYLCASSLGGENEKLFFGSGTQLSVL.

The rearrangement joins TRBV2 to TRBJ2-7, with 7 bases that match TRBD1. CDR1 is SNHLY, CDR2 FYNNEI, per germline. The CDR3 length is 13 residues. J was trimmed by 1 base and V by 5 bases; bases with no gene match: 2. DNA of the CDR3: TGTGCCAGCAGTTGGGACAGTTCCTACGAGCAGTACTTC. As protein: CASSWDSSYEQYF.

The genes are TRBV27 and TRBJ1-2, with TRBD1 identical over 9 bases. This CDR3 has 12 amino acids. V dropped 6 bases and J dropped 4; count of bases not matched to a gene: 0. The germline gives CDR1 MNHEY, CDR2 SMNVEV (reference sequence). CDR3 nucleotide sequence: TGTGCCAGCAGGGGACAGGGCTATGGCTACACCTTC. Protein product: CASRGQGYGYTF.

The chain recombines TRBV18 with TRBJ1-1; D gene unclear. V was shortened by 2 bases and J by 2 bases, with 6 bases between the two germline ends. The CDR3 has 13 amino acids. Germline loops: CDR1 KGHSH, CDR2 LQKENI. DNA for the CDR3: TGTGCCAGCTCACCAATTGCAAACACTGAAGCTTTCTTT. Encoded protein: CASSPIANTEAFF.

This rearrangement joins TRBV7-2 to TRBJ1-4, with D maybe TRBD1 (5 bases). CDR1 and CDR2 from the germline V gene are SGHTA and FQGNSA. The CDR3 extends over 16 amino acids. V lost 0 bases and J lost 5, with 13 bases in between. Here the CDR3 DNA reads TGTGCCAGCAGCTTAGCAGGGGCGACCACCAATGAAAAACTGTTTTTT. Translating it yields CASSLAGATTNEKLFF.

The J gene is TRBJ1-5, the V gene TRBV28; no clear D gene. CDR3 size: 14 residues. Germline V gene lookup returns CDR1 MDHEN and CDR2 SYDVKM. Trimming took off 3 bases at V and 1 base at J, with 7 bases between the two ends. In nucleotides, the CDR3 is TGTGCCAGCAGTTTGGCAGTAAGCAATCAGCCCCAGCATTTT. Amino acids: CASSLAVSNQPQHF.

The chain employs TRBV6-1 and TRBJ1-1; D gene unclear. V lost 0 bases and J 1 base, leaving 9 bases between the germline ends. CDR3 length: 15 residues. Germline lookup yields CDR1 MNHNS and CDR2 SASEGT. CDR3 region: CASSEAGSWNTEAFF. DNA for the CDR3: TGTGCCAGCAGTGAAGCGGGCAGTTGGAACACTGAAGCTTTCTTT.

CDR3 amino acids: CASSWTLGAQETQYF. The CDR3 DNA is TGCGCCAGCAGCTGGACCTTGGGGGCACAAGAGACCCAGTACTTC. The rearrangement uses TRBV5-1 and TRBJ2-5; maybe TRBD1 (6 bases). The V gene lost 3 bases and the J gene lost 2 bases, with 14 bases spanning the gap. The CDR3 consists of 15 residues. Germline V gene data show CDR1 as SGHRS and CDR2 as YFSETQ.

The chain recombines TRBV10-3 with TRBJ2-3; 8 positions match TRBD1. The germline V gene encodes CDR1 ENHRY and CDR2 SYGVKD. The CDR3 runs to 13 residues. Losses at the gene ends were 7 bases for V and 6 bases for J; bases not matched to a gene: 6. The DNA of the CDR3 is TGTGCCATCACCCCGGACAGGGACGATACGCAGTATTTT. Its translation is CAITPDRDDTQYF.

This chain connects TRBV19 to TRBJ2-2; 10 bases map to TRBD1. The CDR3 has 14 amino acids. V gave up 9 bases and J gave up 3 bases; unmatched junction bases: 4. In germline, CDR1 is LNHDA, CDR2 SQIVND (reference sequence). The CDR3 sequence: CASGDRGDTGELFF. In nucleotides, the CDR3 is TGTGCCAGCGGGGACAGGGGCGACACCGGGGAGCTGTTTTTT.

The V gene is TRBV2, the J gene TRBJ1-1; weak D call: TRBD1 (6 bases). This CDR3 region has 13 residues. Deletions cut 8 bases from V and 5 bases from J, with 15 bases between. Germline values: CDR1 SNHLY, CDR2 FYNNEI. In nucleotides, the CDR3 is TGTGCCAGCTACAGGGATTTGGGGACTGAAGCTTTCTTT. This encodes CASYRDLGTEAFF.

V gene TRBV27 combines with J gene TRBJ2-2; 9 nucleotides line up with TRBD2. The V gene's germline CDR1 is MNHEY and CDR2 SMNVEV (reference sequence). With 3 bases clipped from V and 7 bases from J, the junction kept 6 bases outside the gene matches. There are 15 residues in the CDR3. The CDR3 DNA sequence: TGTGCCAGCAGTTTGTTAGCGGGAGAGATCGGGGAGCTGTTTTTT. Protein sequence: CASSLLAGEIGELFF.

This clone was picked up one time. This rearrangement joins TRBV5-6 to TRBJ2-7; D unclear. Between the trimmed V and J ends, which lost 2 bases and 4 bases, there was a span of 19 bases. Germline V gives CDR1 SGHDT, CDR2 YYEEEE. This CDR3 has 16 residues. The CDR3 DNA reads TGTGCCAGCAGCTTTATGGGCCGCAGTTTCTATTACGAGCAGTACTTC. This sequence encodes CASSFMGRSFYYEQYF.

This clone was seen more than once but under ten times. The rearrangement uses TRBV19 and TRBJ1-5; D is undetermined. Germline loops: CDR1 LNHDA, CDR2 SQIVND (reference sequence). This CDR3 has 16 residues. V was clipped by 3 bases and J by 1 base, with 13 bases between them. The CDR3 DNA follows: TGTGCCAGTAGTATTTGGTCCTGGGGAAGCAATCAGCCCCAGCATTTT. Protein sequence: CASSIWSWGSNQPQHF. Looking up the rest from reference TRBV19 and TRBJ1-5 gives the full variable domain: DGGITQSPKYLFRKEGQNVTLSCEQNLNHDAMYWYRQDPGQGLRLIYYSQIVNDFQKGDIAEGYSVSREKKESFPLTVTSAQKNPTAFYLCASSIWSWGSNQPQHFGDGTRLSIL.

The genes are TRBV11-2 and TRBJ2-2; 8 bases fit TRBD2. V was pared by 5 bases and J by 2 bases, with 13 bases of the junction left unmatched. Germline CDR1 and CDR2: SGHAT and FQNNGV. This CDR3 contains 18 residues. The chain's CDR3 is CASSPRRLSGSNTGELFF. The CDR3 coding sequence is TGTGCCAGCAGCCCCCGGCGATTGAGCGGGAGTAACACCGGGGAGCTGTTTTTT.

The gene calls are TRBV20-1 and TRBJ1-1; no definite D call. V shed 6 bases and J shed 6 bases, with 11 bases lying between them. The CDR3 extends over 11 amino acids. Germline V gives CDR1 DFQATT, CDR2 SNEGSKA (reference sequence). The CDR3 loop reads CSATPGAEAFF. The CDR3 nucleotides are TGCAGTGCCACCCCTGGGGCTGAAGCTTTCTTT.